The 31 T cell receptor beta chains presented below share a single source sample, sequenced in a study of blood T cell repertoires in COVID-19. Profiled with immunoSEQ multiplex PCR; TCRdb holds only in-frame clones, not every one. The repertoire includes 170,000 or so clones, more than 85% of them detected once, and around 0.5% sits in the top ten. The sample comprised peripheral blood. These receptors were taken from a man aged 50-60 years with acute or convalescent COVID-19.

The genes are TRBV2 and TRBJ2-4, with a tentative D call TRBD2 (7 bases). This CDR3 is built from 14 residues. V lost 6 bases to trimming and J lost 0 bases, with 9 bases between them. Germline CDR1 and CDR2: SNHLY and FYNNEI. The CDR3 DNA reads as TGTGCCAGCAGGGGGGGGCTAGCCAAAAACATTCAGTACTTC. Amino acid sequence: CASRGGLAKNIQYF.

On this clone itself: At the DNA level, this CDR3 is encoded by other sequences in the same sample as well. The chain links TRBV19 to TRBJ2-3, with TRBD1 identical over 7 bases. Germline V gene sequence: CDR1 LNHDA, CDR2 SQIVND (reference sequence). The V segment lost 6 bases and the J segment 0 bases; nucleotides outside the gene matches: 6. CDR3 length: 15 amino acids. The CDR3 sequence is CASRLTGVSTDTQYF. CDR3 coding DNA: TGTGCCAGTAGGCTTACAGGGGTTAGCACAGATACGCAGTATTTT.

The genes are TRBV4-1 and TRBJ1-4, with no clear D. This CDR3 has 18 residues. Trimming cost V 1 base and J 0 bases, with 15 bases left between them. Germline V CDR1 and CDR2: MGHRA, YSYEKL. CDR3 region: CASSQVLPSRATNEKLFF. The DNA for the CDR3 is TGCGCCAGCAGCCAAGTGCTGCCTTCTCGAGCAACTAATGAAAAACTGTTTTTT.

The chain carries TRBV3-1 (or the pseudogene TRBV3-2) and TRBJ1-1; D gene uncertain. The CDR3 covers 15 residues. Germline loops: CDR1 LGHDT, CDR2 YNNKEL (reference sequence). V was pared by 4 bases and J by 3 bases, with 15 bases between. The CDR3: CASSPVDLGYTEAFF. As DNA, the CDR3 is TGTGCCAGCAGCCCGGTCGACCTGGGCTACACTGAAGCTTTCTTT.

This sequence joins TRBV4-3 and TRBJ1-2; 7 positions agree with TRBD1. The CDR3 loop spans 18 amino acids. Germline CDR1 LGHNA, CDR2 YSLEER. V shed 3 bases and J 2 bases; nucleotides not matched to a gene: 15. Here the CDR3 DNA reads TGCGCCAGCAGCCAGTCCCGACAGGGCGGTAGTCGAAACTATGGCTACACCTTC. Residues: CASSQSRQGGSRNYGYTF.

The gene calls are TRBV28 and TRBJ2-3, with D tentatively TRBD1 (6 bases). With 4 bases removed from V and 5 bases from J, the gap between germline ends came to 19 bases. This CDR3 spans 16 amino acids. CDR1 and CDR2 (germline): MDHEN, SYDVKM. DNA of the CDR3: TGTGCCAGCAGTTCCCGCCGGGCACAGGGCGGAGATACGCAGTATTTT. It translates to CASSSRRAQGGDTQYF.

CDR3 amino acids: CASRRQGATYNEQFF. In DNA form, the CDR3 reads TGTGCCAGCCGAAGACAGGGGGCAACCTACAATGAGCAGTTCTTC. The chain is built from TRBV28 and TRBJ2-1; the match to TRBD1 covers 10 bases. Germline loops: CDR1 MDHEN, CDR2 SYDVKM. V lost 8 bases, J lost 2 bases, and 6 bases stayed unmatched. The length of the CDR3 is 15 residues.

This clone was detected only once. The chain is built from TRBV6-2 or TRBV6-3 and TRBJ2-5; 10 nucleotides align to TRBD2. J gave up 5 bases and V 5 bases, and 8 bases lay outside the gene matches. This CDR3 has 15 residues. Germline V gene lookup returns CDR1 MNHEY and CDR2 SVGEGT. The CDR3 region has the DNA TGTGCCAGCAGTGCCCTAGCGGGGGATTGGGAGACCCAGTACTTC. This gives the protein CASSALAGDWETQYF.

V and J are TRBV28 and TRBJ1-6; TRBD1 agrees at 8 bases. This CDR3 region has 15 residues. V shed 5 bases and J 5 bases; nucleotides not matched to a gene: 5. The V gene's germline CDR1 is MDHEN and CDR2 SYDVKM. The CDR3 is CASSEADRDNSPLHF. For the CDR3, the DNA is TGTGCCAGCAGTGAAGCGGACAGGGATAATTCACCCCTCCACTTT.

V usage is TRBV28 and J usage is TRBJ1-2; possible D gene TRBD1, 5 bases. CDR1 and CDR2 from the germline V gene are MDHEN and SYDVKM. The CDR3 consists of 15 residues. V gave up 5 bases and J gave up 0 bases, with 13 bases separating them. Here the CDR3 reads CASSLTGPANYGYTF. The CDR3, as DNA: TGTGCCAGCAGTCTCACAGGCCCCGCTAACTATGGCTACACCTTC.

The chain recombines TRBV28 with TRBJ2-3; D is possibly TRBD1 (5 bases). V shed 3 bases and J shed 2 bases, with 9 bases lying between them. CDR3 length: 14 amino acids. Germline V gives CDR1 MDHEN, CDR2 SYDVKM. CDR3 coding DNA: TGTGCCAGCAGTTTGGGGCTGAACACAGATACGCAGTATTTT. It codes for CASSLGLNTDTQYF.

The gene calls are TRBV6-5 and TRBJ2-2; TRBD1 agrees at 9 bases. Trimming removed 0 bases from V and 6 bases from J; junction bases left unmatched: 5. The CDR3 sequence is 16 residues long. The germline V gene encodes CDR1 MNHEY and CDR2 SVGAGI. The DNA of the CDR3 is TGTGCCAGCAGTTACTCGGGACAGGGCTTTTCCGGGGAGCTGTTTTTT. Translated: CASSYSGQGFSGELFF.

Only a few counts were recorded for this clone. The chain is built from TRBV7-2 and TRBJ2-5; 7 bases align to TRBD2. There are 15 residues in the CDR3. Trimming removed 5 bases from V and 2 bases from J; junction bases left unmatched: 8. Per germline, CDR1 SGHTA and CDR2 FQGNSA. CDR3 in amino acids: CASSPPGGRQETQYF. The CDR3 region has the DNA TGTGCCAGCAGCCCCCCCGGCGGGAGACAAGAGACCCAGTACTTC.

The V gene is TRBV18, the J gene TRBJ2-1, with TRBD1 matching 9 bases. There are 15 residues in the CDR3. The junction had 3 bases not matched to a gene; V was cut back by 2 bases and J by 4 bases. The germline gives CDR1 KGHSH, CDR2 LQKENI. The CDR3, as DNA: TGTGCCAGCTCACCATCGGGACAGGGATACAATGAGCAGTTCTTC. It codes for CASSPSGQGYNEQFF.

The CDR3 sequence: CASIADLSGEQYF. DNA of the CDR3: TGTGCCAGCATTGCGGACTTAAGCGGCGAGCAGTACTTC. The chain has TRBV6-5 and TRBJ2-7; TRBD2 is a possible D gene (5 bases). V was trimmed by 7 bases and J by 6 bases, leaving 16 bases between them. Germline CDR1 is MNHEY and CDR2 is SVGAGI. The CDR3 sequence is 13 residues long.

This clone was detected once. The chain carries TRBV5-8 and TRBJ1-1, with a weak D call TRBD1 (6 bases). V was clipped by 5 bases and J by 8 bases, with 16 bases between them. The CDR3 spans 13 residues. Germline V gene sequence: CDR1 SGHTS, CDR2 YDEGEE. The DNA for the CDR3 is TGTGCCAGCAGTTTTGACAGGTCTCCCGAAGCTTTCTTT. Protein: CASSFDRSPEAFF.

The chain joins TRBV14 to TRBJ2-5; the D gene is possibly TRBD2 (5 bases). The CDR3 length is 15 residues. Germline CDR1 SGHDN, CDR2 FVKESK. V gave up 5 bases and J gave up 4 bases, with 17 bases separating them. CDR3 sequence reads: CASSSRRTSGETQYF. CDR3 nucleotide sequence: TGTGCCAGCAGCAGTCGCAGGACTTCGGGAGAGACCCAGTACTTC.

This chain connects TRBV18 to TRBJ2-2, with 8 positions matching TRBD2. CDR3 length equals 19 residues. Trimming removed 4 bases from V and 4 bases from J; junction bases left unmatched: 17. CDR1 KGHSH and CDR2 LQKENI come from the germline V gene. The CDR3 nucleotides read TGTGCCAGCTCACGTACGACTGCGACTAGCGCCGACTTCACCGGGGAGCTGTTTTTT. Amino acids: CASSRTTATSADFTGELFF.

This chain links TRBV19 with TRBJ2-7; 9 bases fit TRBD2. Germline trimming cut 6 bases from V and 2 bases from J; bases unmatched to any gene: 14. This CDR3 has 17 amino acids. Germline V lookup: CDR1 LNHDA, CDR2 SQIVND (reference sequence). The CDR3 DNA reads TGTGCCAGTAGCCTCTCAATTACTAGCGGGTTAACCTACGAGCAGTACTTC. It yields the protein CASSLSITSGLTYEQYF. Supplemented by reference TRBV19 and TRBJ2-7, the full variable domain reads DGGITQSPKYLFRKEGQNVTLSCEQNLNHDAMYWYRQDPGQGLRLIYYSQIVNDFQKGDIAEGYSVSREKKESFPLTVTSAQKNPTAFYLCASSLSITSGLTYEQYFGPGTRLTVT.

The rearrangement links TRBV28 to TRBJ2-6, with TRBD1 matching 11 bases. Germline V gene sequence: CDR1 MDHEN, CDR2 SYDVKM. V was clipped by 7 bases and J by 2 bases; unmatched bases: 10. This CDR3 has 18 amino acids. DNA of the CDR3: TGTGCCAGCACCAAAGGACAGGGGGCCTCCCCTGGGGCCAACGTCCTGACTTTC. Translating gives CASTKGQGASPGANVLTF.

The CDR3 DNA follows: TGCGCCAGCAGCCAAGATCTATCGGCTAGCGGGAGGGACGAGCAGTTCTTC. Its protein is CASSQDLSASGRDEQFF. The chain employs TRBV4-1 and TRBJ2-1, with TRBD2 matching over 12 bases. Germline V lookup: CDR1 MGHRA, CDR2 YSYEKL. V dropped 0 bases and J dropped 10; count of bases not matched to a gene: 10. CDR3 length: 17 residues.

The chain joins TRBV11-3 to TRBJ2-3; 8 bases fit TRBD2. Germline CDR1 is SGHNT and CDR2 is YENEEA. CDR3 length equals 15 residues. Trimming cost V 6 bases and J 2 bases; bases outside gene matches: 7. The CDR3 DNA follows: TGTGCCAGCAGTCCTAGCGGGCGCTACACAGATACGCAGTATTTT. Amino acids: CASSPSGRYTDTQYF.

This clone turned up a few times. The chain joins TRBV5-4 to TRBJ2-2, with 7 bases lining up with TRBD1. V lost 2 bases and J lost 7; bases outside the gene matches: 8. Germline loops: CDR1 SGHNT, CDR2 YYREEE (reference sequence). There are 15 residues in the CDR3. CDR3 amino acids: CASSLPDRDSGELFF. The CDR3 bases are TGTGCCAGCAGCTTACCTGACAGGGACAGCGGGGAGCTGTTTTTT.

The V and J genes are TRBV7-2 and TRBJ1-1; no definite D call. Trimming stripped 5 bases from V and 1 base from J, with 8 bases between. Germline V CDR1 and CDR2: SGHTA, FQGNSA. There are 13 residues in the CDR3. Here the CDR3 reads CASSKSKNTEAFF. The CDR3 DNA reads TGTGCCAGCAGCAAATCAAAGAACACTGAAGCTTTCTTT. The full variable domain, with the rest looked up from reference TRBV7-2 and TRBJ1-1, is GAGVSQSPSNKVTEKGKDVELRCDPISGHTALYWYRQSLGQGLEFLIYFQGNSAPDKSGLPSDRFSAERTGGSVSTLTIQRTQQEDSAVYLCASSKSKNTEAFFGQGTRLTVV.

The V gene is TRBV7-9, the J gene TRBJ2-1; D might be TRBD2 (6 bases). Deletions cut 5 bases from V and 1 base from J, with 24 bases between. Germline lookup yields CDR1 SEHNR and CDR2 FQNEAQ (reference sequence). There are 19 residues in the CDR3. The DNA of the CDR3 is TGTGCCAGCAGCCCGCGGGCCCCACCAAGCGGGCGTTCCTACAATGAGCAGTTCTTC. It specifies CASSPRAPPSGRSYNEQFF.

This chain joins TRBV24-1 and TRBJ1-3; D possibly corresponds to TRBD1 (6 bases). Germline CDR1 reads KGHDR; CDR2 reads SFDVKD. There are 13 residues in the CDR3. Trimming left V 9 bases short and J 2 bases short, with 10 bases between. In DNA, the CDR3 is TGTGCCACCCAGGGGAGCACTGGAAACACCATATATTTT. This sequence encodes CATQGSTGNTIYF.

The chain employs TRBV28 and TRBJ2-1, with D possibly being TRBD1 (5 bases). The ends were cut back, 3 bases at V and 7 bases at J, with 13 bases in the middle. CDR1 and CDR2 (germline): MDHEN, SYDVKM. The CDR3 runs 14 residues. The DNA for the CDR3 is TGTGCCAGCAGTTTTTCGGCAGGGAAGAATGAGCAGTTCTTC. Amino acid sequence: CASSFSAGKNEQFF.

This rearrangement joins TRBV19 to TRBJ1-5; no clear D gene. The CDR3 runs to 14 residues. Trimming left V 8 bases short and J 3 bases short, with 14 bases between. Germline V gene lookup returns CDR1 LNHDA and CDR2 SQIVND (reference sequence). For the CDR3, the DNA is TGTGCCAGTGGCCGTTCCGGGTACAATCAGCCCCAGCATTTT. It is translated as CASGRSGYNQPQHF.

The chain is built from TRBV9 and TRBJ1-1; D is undetermined. Per germline, CDR1 SGDLS and CDR2 YYNGEE. This CDR3 has 13 amino acids. Trimming took off 4 bases at V and 1 base at J, with 8 bases between the two ends. CDR3 in amino acids: CASSTSANTEAFF. In DNA form, the CDR3 reads TGTGCCAGCAGCACTTCCGCGAACACTGAAGCTTTCTTT.

This chain uses TRBV7-9 with TRBJ2-1; TRBD2 aligns across 7 bases. Unmatched junction bases numbered 8, after V lost 8 bases and J lost 4 bases. The CDR3 loop spans 14 amino acids. In germline, CDR1 is SEHNR, CDR2 FQNEAQ (reference sequence). The CDR3 spells CASLGRAGYNEQFF. The CDR3 nucleotides read TGTGCCAGCTTAGGCCGAGCGGGGTACAATGAGCAGTTCTTC.

The chain joins TRBV11-2 to TRBJ1-1, with D uncertain. The V gene lost 1 base and the J gene lost 3 bases, with 9 bases spanning the gap. The CDR3 is 14 amino acids. Germline lookup yields CDR1 SGHAT and CDR2 FQNNGV. The CDR3 nucleotides read TGTGCCAGCAGCTTAGCCGGTAGCTACACTGAAGCTTTCTTT. Its protein product is CASSLAGSYTEAFF.